This T cell receptor (beta chain) was identified during a study of tumor-infiltrating lymphocytes in oesophageal squamous cell carcinoma. TCRdb reprocessed the PCR reads via MiXCR and lists one record per CDR3 protein. The data hold about 15,000 distinct CDR3 sequences, with roughly 49% observed a single time. Germline V gives CDR1 SGHDT, CDR2 YYEEEE. V lost 0 bases to trimming and J lost 3 bases; unmatched junction nucleotides: 6. The CDR3 consists of 16 residues. Sequencing used esophageal tumor tissue. This chain joins TRBV5-6 and TRBJ2-3; 8 nucleotides line up with TRBD2. The TCR comes from a male donor with esophageal squamous cell carcinoma. In DNA form, the CDR3 reads TGTGCCAGCAGCTTGGGGACGGGAGGGCCTACAGATACGCAGTATTTT. Protein sequence: CASSLGTGGPTDTQYF.